Following are 27 T cell receptor beta chains from one sample sequenced in a study of PD-L1 blockade in urothelial cancer. Clones were sequenced by immunoSEQ multiplex PCR, and TCRdb holds only the in-frame ones, with some missing. The sample holds tens of thousands of clones, around four fifths seen once. Time point defined: pretreatment peripheral blood. Sequences were derived from PBMCs, sampled around atezolizumab (anti-PD-L1) treatment. The receptor source for this set is a man between 60 and 75 years old with urothelial cancer.

V usage is TRBV2 and J usage is TRBJ1-4; 9 bases match TRBD1. Germline values: CDR1 SNHLY, CDR2 FYNNEI. The CDR3 consists of 13 residues. V shed 7 bases and J 7 bases; nucleotides not matched to a gene: 4. CDR3 nucleotides: TGTGCCAGCATTTGGGACAGGGTTGAAAAACTGTTTTTT. Protein product: CASIWDRVEKLFF.

This sequence joins TRBV19 and TRBJ1-5, with a tentative D call TRBD1 (5 bases). The V and J ends lost 3 bases and 2 bases respectively, with 20 bases between them. Germline V gene lookup returns CDR1 LNHDA and CDR2 SQIVND (reference sequence). CDR3 length: 18 residues. CDR3 region: CASSINRIGRVGNQPQHF. DNA for the CDR3: TGTGCCAGTAGTATTAATCGGATTGGCAGGGTGGGCAATCAGCCCCAGCATTTT.

The chain uses TRBV7-6 and TRBJ2-1; 10 bases align to TRBD1. The CDR3 extends over 16 amino acids. Losses at the gene ends were 0 bases for V and 5 bases for J; bases not matched to a gene: 4. CDR1 and CDR2 from the germline V gene are SGHVS and FNYEAQ. The CDR3 bases are TGTGCCAGCAGCTTAGCTCGACAGGGGGCAAACAATGAGCAGTTCTTC. It encodes CASSLARQGANNEQFF. The full variable domain, in which reference TRBV7-6 and TRBJ2-1 provide the parts outside the CDR3, is GAGVSQSPRYKVTKRGQDVALRCDPISGHVSLYWYRQALGQGPEFLTYFNYEAQQDKSGLPNDRFSAERPEGSISTLTIQRTEQRDSAMYRCASSLARQGANNEQFFGPGTRLTVL.

Only one count was recorded for this clone. The rearrangement uses TRBV7-9 and TRBJ1-2; 7 bases align to TRBD1. V was clipped by 4 bases and J by 3 bases; unmatched bases: 8. CDR1 and CDR2 (germline): SEHNR, FQNEAQ (reference sequence). This CDR3 has 15 residues. As DNA, the CDR3 is TGTGCCAGCAGCTCGGGACAGAGTCCACACTATGGCTACACCTTC. Residues: CASSSGQSPHYGYTF.

The J gene is TRBJ1-1, the V gene TRBV4-1; 10 nucleotides match TRBD1. CDR1 is MGHRA and CDR2 is YSYEKL in the germline V gene. This CDR3 has 16 amino acids. Unmatched junction bases numbered 9, after V lost 4 bases and J lost 4 bases. CDR3 in DNA: TGCGCCAGCAGCCTCGGTGACAGGGGGCGCGGCACTGAAGCTTTCTTT. It encodes CASSLGDRGRGTEAFF.

The rearrangement links TRBV5-4 to TRBJ1-2; D call uncertain. From germline, CDR1 is SGHNT and CDR2 YYREEE (reference sequence). The CDR3 contains 13 residues. Trimming shortened V by 2 bases and J by 6 bases, and 11 bases separated the two germline ends. The CDR3 DNA reads TGTGCCAGCAGCTTCGAACGGGAAGATGGCTACACCTTC. Translating it yields CASSFEREDGYTF.

The chain is built from TRBV6-1 and TRBJ2-3; 8 bases are shared with TRBD1. V was clipped by 6 bases and J by 1 base; unmatched bases: 3. This CDR3 contains 14 residues. Germline V CDR1 and CDR2: MNHNS, SASEGT. The CDR3 DNA follows: TGTGCCAGCAGAGTGGACAGGGGCACAGATACGCAGTATTTT. This gives the protein CASRVDRGTDTQYF.

The chain uses TRBV7-2 and TRBJ2-1, with D perhaps matching TRBD2 (5 bases). This CDR3 has 12 residues. V was shortened by 5 bases and J by 9 bases, with 11 bases between the two germline ends. CDR1 is SGHTA and CDR2 is FQGNSA in the germline V gene. CDR3 nucleotide sequence: TGTGCCAGCAGCGTATCGGGATTTGAGCAGTTCTTC. Encoded protein: CASSVSGFEQFF.

Concerning this clone: This is likely a read error, given that the CDR3 carries no conserved phenylalanine or tryptophan at its end. No DNA is shown, since the ends of the CDR3 on it are uncertain; the CDR3 is the one TCRdb lists. This chain links TRBV15 with TRBJ2-4; TRBD2 reflects the table's D call only, with no check against the DNA. Germline lookup yields CDR1 LNHNV and CDR2 YYDKDF (reference sequence). The CDR3 spans 13 residues, counting both ends. This CDR3 is CATSRDHKGTSHL.

This sequence joins TRBV13 and TRBJ1-4, with a weak D call TRBD1 (6 bases). Germline lookup yields CDR1 PRHDT and CDR2 FYEKMQ (reference sequence). Deletions cut 4 bases from V and 7 bases from J, with 16 bases between. The CDR3 loop spans 15 amino acids. The DNA for the CDR3 is TGTGCCAGCAGCTCCTGGACAGTCAAGGGTGAAAAACTGTTTTTT. Amino acid sequence: CASSSWTVKGEKLFF. Together with reference TRBV13 and TRBJ1-4, the CDR3 gives the full variable domain: AAGVIQSPRHLIKEKRETATLKCYPIPRHDTVYWYQQGPGQDPQFLISFYEKMQSDKGSIPDRFSAQQFSDYHSELNMSSLELGDSALYFCASSSWTVKGEKLFFGSGTQLSVL.

The chain carries TRBV6-1 and TRBJ2-7, with D perhaps matching TRBD2 (7 bases). Germline V gene lookup returns CDR1 MNHNS and CDR2 SASEGT. The CDR3 covers 15 residues. Trimming left V 5 bases short and J 4 bases short, with 18 bases between. The CDR3 sequence: CASSRGGGAAYEQYF. The CDR3 region has the DNA TGTGCCAGCAGTCGGGGAGGGGGGGCGGCGTACGAGCAGTACTTC.

This chain connects TRBV7-9 to TRBJ2-3; D is unresolved. Germline V gene lookup returns CDR1 SEHNR and CDR2 FQNEAQ (reference sequence). This CDR3 contains 12 residues. With 1 base removed from V and 5 bases from J, the gap between germline ends came to 4 bases. As DNA, the CDR3 is TGTGCCAGCAGCTTAGTCCAAGATACGCAGTATTTT. Its protein product is CASSLVQDTQYF.

J is TRBJ1-1 and V is TRBV5-1, with TRBD1 as a possible D gene (5 bases). The CDR3 has 15 amino acids. CDR1 and CDR2 from the germline V gene are SGHRS and YFSETQ. Between the trimmed V and J ends, which lost 2 bases and 6 bases, there was a span of 17 bases. The DNA for the CDR3 is TGCGCCAGCAGCTTAGGAGGGACTGGTTCCTCTGAAGCTTTCTTT. The encoded protein is CASSLGGTGSSEAFF.

The chain recombines TRBV5-4 with TRBJ2-3, with 9 bases identical to TRBD2. The CDR3 spans 15 residues. In germline, CDR1 is SGHNT, CDR2 YYREEE (reference sequence). V lost 2 bases to trimming and J lost 2 bases; unmatched junction nucleotides: 3. The CDR3 DNA follows: TGTGCCAGCAGCTTAGGCGGGGGGGACACAGATACGCAGTATTTT. This encodes CASSLGGGDTDTQYF.

The J gene is TRBJ2-5, the V gene TRBV2; D possibly corresponds to TRBD2 (6 bases). Germline CDR1 reads SNHLY; CDR2 reads FYNNEI. CDR3 length: 13 amino acids. The ends were cut back, 3 bases at V and 4 bases at J, with 9 bases in the middle. CDR3: CASSERDSETQYF. CDR3 nucleotides: TGTGCCAGCAGTGAGAGGGACTCAGAGACCCAGTACTTC.

This sequence joins TRBV10-3 and TRBJ1-1; a possible D gene is TRBD1 (5 bases). From germline, CDR1 is ENHRY and CDR2 SYGVKD. V lost 4 bases and J lost 3, with 18 bases in between. The CDR3 totals 16 residues. CDR3 sequence (DNA): TGTGCCATCAGTGGGGGGGTTTTAGCTTCTGACACTGAAGCTTTCTTT. It encodes CAISGGVLASDTEAFF.

The J gene is TRBJ2-7, the V gene TRBV7-9; 10 bases are shared with TRBD1. Per the germline V gene, CDR1 is SEHNR and CDR2 is FQNEAQ (reference sequence). Trimming at V came to 0 bases and at J to 6 bases, leaving 5 bases not matched to a gene. The CDR3 runs 15 residues. CDR3 nucleotide sequence: TGTGCCAGCAGCTTAGCTAGAGGACAGGGGGTCGAGCAGTACTTC. Encoded protein: CASSLARGQGVEQYF.

This clone has a handful of counts. This rearrangement joins TRBV5-1 to TRBJ2-7; 10 bases agree with TRBD2. The CDR3 spans 15 residues. V dropped 0 bases and J dropped 3; count of bases not matched to a gene: 3. From germline, CDR1 is SGHRS and CDR2 YFSETQ. The CDR3 loop reads CASSLEGLAVYEQYF. The CDR3 region has the DNA TGCGCCAGCAGCTTGGAAGGACTAGCGGTCTACGAGCAGTACTTC.

This clone has a handful of counts. The chain recombines TRBV29-1 with TRBJ1-1; a weak D match, TRBD1 (5 bases). This CDR3 has 13 amino acids. Trimming removed 2 bases at V and 1 base at J, with 8 bases between. Germline CDR1 and CDR2: SQVTM and ANQGSEA. The CDR3, as DNA: TGCAGCGTTGAAAACACAGGGAACACTGAAGCTTTCTTT. It specifies CSVENTGNTEAFF.

This chain joins TRBV19 and TRBJ2-1, with 8 nucleotides matching TRBD2. Per germline, CDR1 LNHDA and CDR2 SQIVND (reference sequence). The CDR3 has 17 residues. V shed 3 bases and J 6 bases; nucleotides not matched to a gene: 13. The CDR3 bases are TGTGCCAGTAGTATGGACGGGAGGGGGAGTTTTTCCAATGAGCAGTTCTTC. Protein product: CASSMDGRGSFSNEQFF.

This rearrangement joins TRBV7-9 to TRBJ1-4; TRBD1 aligns across 8 bases. Germline trimming cut 5 bases from V and 8 bases from J; bases unmatched to any gene: 10. Germline V lookup: CDR1 SEHNR, CDR2 FQNEAQ (reference sequence). The CDR3 contains 15 residues. The CDR3 nucleotides read TGTGCCAGCAGCCCACCGGGACAGGTGGGAGAAAAACTGTTTTTT. This sequence encodes CASSPPGQVGEKLFF. The full variable domain, with the rest looked up from reference TRBV7-9 and TRBJ1-4, is DTGVSQNPRHKITKRGQNVTFRCDPISEHNRLYWYRQTLGQGPEFLTYFQNEAQLEKSRLLSDRFSAERPKGSFSTLEIQRTEQGDSAMYLCASSPPGQVGEKLFFGSGTQLSVL.

V gene TRBV5-4 combines with J gene TRBJ2-3, with D possibly matching TRBD2 (8 bases). CDR3 length: 15 residues. The germline V gene encodes CDR1 SGHNT and CDR2 YYREEE (reference sequence). Trimming shortened V by 4 bases and J by 5 bases, and 17 bases separated the two germline ends. CDR3 in amino acids: CASSQGGTSQDTQYF. For the CDR3, the DNA is TGTGCCAGCAGCCAGGGGGGGACTAGTCAAGATACGCAGTATTTT.

This sequence joins TRBV7-9 and TRBJ1-3; D is uncertain. The V gene lost 3 bases and the J gene lost 0 bases, with 9 bases spanning the gap. Per germline, CDR1 SEHNR and CDR2 FQNEAQ (reference sequence). The CDR3 consists of 15 residues. As DNA, the CDR3 is TGTGCCAGCAGCTTCGGGGATGCCTCTGGAAACACCATATATTTT. Translated: CASSFGDASGNTIYF.

The chain joins TRBV18 to TRBJ2-5; 8 bases are shared with TRBD1. The CDR3 has 14 residues. V lost 1 base, J lost 5 bases, and 3 bases stayed unmatched. Germline assignment: CDR1 KGHSH and CDR2 LQKENI. CDR3 protein: CASSPRQGAETQYF. CDR3 DNA sequence: TGTGCCAGCTCACCACGGCAGGGGGCTGAGACCCAGTACTTC.

This clone was found a few times. This chain connects TRBV10-3 to TRBJ2-7; TRBD1 matches at 7 bases. With V trimmed by 5 bases and J by 9 bases, 13 bases remained unmatched. CDR1 is ENHRY and CDR2 is SYGVKD in the germline V gene. The CDR3 is 14 amino acids. The CDR3 DNA is TGTGCCATCAGTTCCGGGGACAGACACCCGTGGCAGTACTTC. Its translation: CAISSGDRHPWQYF.

This clone was seen a few times. J is TRBJ1-1 and V is TRBV5-5, with D unclear. The V end was cut by 2 bases, the J end by 3 bases, with 11 bases between. Germline V lookup: CDR1 SGHKS, CDR2 YYEKEE (reference sequence). The CDR3 totals 14 residues. The CDR3 region is CASSFDGRDTEAFF. For the CDR3, the DNA is TGTGCCAGCAGCTTTGACGGGAGGGACACTGAAGCTTTCTTT.

The CDR3 reads CASSETGVDQPQHF. The CDR3 bases are TGTGCCAGCAGTGAAACAGGGGTTGACCAGCCCCAGCATTTT. The rearrangement links TRBV25-1 to TRBJ1-5, with 7 positions matching TRBD1. CDR1 is MGHDK and CDR2 is SYGVNS in the germline V gene. This CDR3 spans 14 amino acids. Trimming cost V 2 bases and J 7 bases; bases outside gene matches: 5. Together with reference TRBV25-1 and TRBJ1-5, the CDR3 gives the full variable domain: EADIYQTPRYLVIGTGKKITLECSQTMGHDKMYWYQQDPGMELHLIHYSYGVNSTEKGDLSSESTVSRIRTEHFPLTLESARPSHTSQYLCASSETGVDQPQHFGDGTRLSIL.